This TCR beta chain was documented in a study of low-dose radiotherapy and immunotherapy resistance in tumors. Overall study context: Individuals in Cohort 2 had 1 Gy per fraction every two weeks, adding up to 13 Gy over 26 weeks. Oral administration of aspirin 300 mg daily occurred for four cycles, commencing at cycle 1 day 1.

This clonotype has at least ten counts. TRAV- and TRBV-specific primers, spanning alpha and beta chains, primed first-strand cDNA. The authors amplified TCRs for approximately 20 PCR cycles with a constant-region primer and a V-primer adapter. TCRdb reanalysed the reads using MiXCR and keeps one entry per CDR3 protein. Among 35,000 to 50,000 distinct CDR3 sequences listed, more than 20% were seen once. Indicated time point: after trial treatment. Specified treatment: LDRT plus nivolumab, ipilimumab, low-dose cyclophosphamide and aspirin (RACIN trial). The study gave donors nivolumab, ipilimumab, aspirin, low-dose cyclophosphamide and low-dose radiotherapy. Those who qualified had advanced solid tumors (lacking tumor-infiltrating lymphocytes). With V trimmed by 4 bases and J by 0 bases, 3 bases remained unmatched. This CDR3 contains 15 residues. Germline V gene lookup returns CDR1 KGHDR and CDR2 SFDVKD.

The material was PBMCs, obtained after low-dose radiotherapy plus immunotherapy. This clonotype originated in a female donor with ovarian cancer. V is TRBV24-1 and J is TRBJ2-5, with 8 bases that match TRBD1. The CDR3 loop is CATSDPGQDQETQYF. For the CDR3, the DNA is TGTGCCACCAGTGACCCGGGACAGGACCAAGAGACCCAGTACTTC.